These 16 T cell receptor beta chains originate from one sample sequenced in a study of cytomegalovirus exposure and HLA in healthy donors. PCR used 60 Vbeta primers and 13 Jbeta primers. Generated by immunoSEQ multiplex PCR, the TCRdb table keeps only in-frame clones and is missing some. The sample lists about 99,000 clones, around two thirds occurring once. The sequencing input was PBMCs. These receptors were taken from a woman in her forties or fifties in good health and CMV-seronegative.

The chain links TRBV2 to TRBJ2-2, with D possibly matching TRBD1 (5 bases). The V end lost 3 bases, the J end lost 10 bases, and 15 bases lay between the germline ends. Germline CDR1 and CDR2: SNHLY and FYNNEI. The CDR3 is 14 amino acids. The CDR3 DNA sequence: TGTGCCAGCAGTGAGCAGGGTTCAGTCGAGGAGCTGTTTTTT. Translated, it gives CASSEQGSVEELFF.

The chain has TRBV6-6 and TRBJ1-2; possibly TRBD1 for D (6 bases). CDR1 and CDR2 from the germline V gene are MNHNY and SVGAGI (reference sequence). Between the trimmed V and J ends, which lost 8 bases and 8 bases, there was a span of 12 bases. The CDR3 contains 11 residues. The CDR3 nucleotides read TGTGCCAGCCGGGGGGGGGCCGGCTACACCTTC. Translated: CASRGGAGYTF.

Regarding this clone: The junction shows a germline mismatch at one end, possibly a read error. This chain's CDR3 is CASSLGLAGGSKILYNEQFF. CDR3 in DNA: TGTGCTAGCAGCTTAGGACTAGCGGGGGGAAGCAAAATCCTCTACAATGAGCAGTTCTTC. This rearrangement joins TRBV7-7 to TRBJ2-1; the match to TRBD2 covers 14 bases. From germline, CDR1 is SSHAT and CDR2 FNYEAQ (reference sequence). The CDR3 loop spans 20 amino acids.

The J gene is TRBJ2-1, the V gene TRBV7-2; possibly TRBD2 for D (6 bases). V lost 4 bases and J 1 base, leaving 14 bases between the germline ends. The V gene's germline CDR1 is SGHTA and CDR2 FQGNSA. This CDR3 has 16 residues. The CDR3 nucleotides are TGTGCCAGCAGCTCCAGGGACTTCGGATCCTACAATGAGCAGTTCTTC. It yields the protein CASSSRDFGSYNEQFF.

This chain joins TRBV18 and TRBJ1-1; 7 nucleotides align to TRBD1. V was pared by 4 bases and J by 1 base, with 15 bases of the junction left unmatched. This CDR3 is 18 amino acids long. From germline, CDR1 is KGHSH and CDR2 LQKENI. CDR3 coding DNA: TGTGCCAGCTCACAAATGACTTGGGCGACAGGGTCGAACACTGAAGCTTTCTTT. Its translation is CASSQMTWATGSNTEAFF.

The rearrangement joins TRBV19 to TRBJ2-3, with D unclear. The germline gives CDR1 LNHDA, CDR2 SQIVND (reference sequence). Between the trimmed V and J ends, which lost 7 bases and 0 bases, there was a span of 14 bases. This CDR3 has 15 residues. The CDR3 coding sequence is TGTGCCAGTAAATCTCGGCGGTCTAGCACAGATACGCAGTATTTT. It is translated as CASKSRRSSTDTQYF.

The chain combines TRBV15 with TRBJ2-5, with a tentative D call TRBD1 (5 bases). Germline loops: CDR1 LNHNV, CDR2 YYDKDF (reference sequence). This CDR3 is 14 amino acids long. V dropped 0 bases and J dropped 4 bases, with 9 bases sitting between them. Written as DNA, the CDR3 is TGTGCCACCAGCAGAGACAGGGTTGGAGAGACCCAGTACTTC. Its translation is CATSRDRVGETQYF.

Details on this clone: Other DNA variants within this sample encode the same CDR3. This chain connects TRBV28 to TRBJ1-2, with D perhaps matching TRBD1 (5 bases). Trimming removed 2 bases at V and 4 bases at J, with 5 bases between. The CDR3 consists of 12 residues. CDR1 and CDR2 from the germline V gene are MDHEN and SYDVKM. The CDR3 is CASSLDSYGYTF. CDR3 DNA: TGTGCCAGCAGTTTAGACAGCTATGGCTACACCTTC.

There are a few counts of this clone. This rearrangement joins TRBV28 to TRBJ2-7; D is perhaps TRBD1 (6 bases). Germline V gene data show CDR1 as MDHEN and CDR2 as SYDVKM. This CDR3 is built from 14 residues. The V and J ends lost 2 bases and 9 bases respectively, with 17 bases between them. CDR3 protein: CASSLGGRKGVQYF. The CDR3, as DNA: TGTGCCAGCAGTTTAGGGGGCAGGAAGGGGGTGCAGTACTTC. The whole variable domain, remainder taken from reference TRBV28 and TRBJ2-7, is DVKVTQSSRYLVKRTGEKVFLECVQDMDHENMFWYRQDPGLGLRLIYFSYDVKMKEKGDIPEGYSVSREKKERFSLILESASTNQTSMYLCASSLGGRKGVQYFGPGTRLTVT.

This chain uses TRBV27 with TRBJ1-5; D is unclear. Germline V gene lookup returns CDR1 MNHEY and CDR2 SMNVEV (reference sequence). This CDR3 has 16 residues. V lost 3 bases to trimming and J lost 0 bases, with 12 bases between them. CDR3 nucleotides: TGTGCCAGCAGTTTGGGTTTGGGCTTTAGCAATCAGCCCCAGCATTTT. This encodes CASSLGLGFSNQPQHF.

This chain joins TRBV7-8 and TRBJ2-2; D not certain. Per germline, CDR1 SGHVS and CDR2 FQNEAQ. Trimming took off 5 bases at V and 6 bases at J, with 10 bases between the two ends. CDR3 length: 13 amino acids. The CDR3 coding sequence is TGTGCCAGCAGCCTACAGCCTGCCGGGGAGCTGTTTTTT. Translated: CASSLQPAGELFF.

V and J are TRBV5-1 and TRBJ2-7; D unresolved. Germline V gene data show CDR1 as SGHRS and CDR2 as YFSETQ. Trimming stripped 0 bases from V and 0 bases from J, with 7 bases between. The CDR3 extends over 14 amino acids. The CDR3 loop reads CASSLVFRSYEQYF. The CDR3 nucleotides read TGCGCCAGCAGCTTGGTTTTCCGCTCCTACGAGCAGTACTTC.

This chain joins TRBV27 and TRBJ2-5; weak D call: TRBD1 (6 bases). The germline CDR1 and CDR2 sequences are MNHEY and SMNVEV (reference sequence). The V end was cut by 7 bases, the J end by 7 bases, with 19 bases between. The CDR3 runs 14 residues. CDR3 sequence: CASKNRDISGTQYF. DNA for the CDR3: TGTGCCAGCAAAAACCGGGACATCTCTGGGACCCAGTACTTC.

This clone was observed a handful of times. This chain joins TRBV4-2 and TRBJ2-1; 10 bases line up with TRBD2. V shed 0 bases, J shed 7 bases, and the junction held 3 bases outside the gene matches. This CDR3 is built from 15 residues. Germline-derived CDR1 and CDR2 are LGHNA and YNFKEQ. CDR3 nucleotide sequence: TGTGCCAGCAGCCAAGAAAGCGGGAGGGTTAATGAGCAGTTCTTC. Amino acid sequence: CASSQESGRVNEQFF.

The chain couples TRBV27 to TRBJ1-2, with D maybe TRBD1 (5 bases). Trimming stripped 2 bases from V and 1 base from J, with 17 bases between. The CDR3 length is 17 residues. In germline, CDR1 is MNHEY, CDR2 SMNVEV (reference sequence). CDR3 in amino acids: CASSLTPPGWVNYGYTF. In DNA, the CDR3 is TGTGCCAGCAGTTTAACCCCTCCAGGGTGGGTTAACTATGGCTACACCTTC.

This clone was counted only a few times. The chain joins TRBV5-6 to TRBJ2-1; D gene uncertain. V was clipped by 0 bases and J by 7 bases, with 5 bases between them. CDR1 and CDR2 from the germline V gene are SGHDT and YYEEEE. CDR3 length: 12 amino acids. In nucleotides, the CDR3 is TGTGCCAGCAGCTTGGCGGTAAATGAGCAGTTCTTC. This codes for CASSLAVNEQFF.